These T cell receptor beta chains were read from a single sample in a study of shared clonotypes between healthy human individuals. The table came from immunoSEQ multiplex PCR; TCRdb's copy has only in-frame clones and leaves some out. Among around 550,000 clones listed, 95% were seen once. The sequenced sample consisted of naive CD8+ T cells sorted from blood. All receptors come from a woman in her 30s in good health. Both conserved end residues are part of each CDR3. D genes are given only for firm matches. Clone size appears in some rows only: once, few, many, or a class for an expanded clone.

cdr3_length: 14; v_call: TRBV4-1; clone_size: NA; d_call: NA; j_call: TRBJ2-7; cdr3_aa: CASSRRAETYEQYF; cdr3_nt: TGCGCCAGCAGCCGGCGAGCGGAAACCTACGAGCAGTACTTC
cdr3_length: 18; v_call: TRBV5-1; clone_size: once; d_call: TRBD2; j_call: TRBJ2-1; cdr3_aa: CASSPLAGEYSSYNEQFF; cdr3_nt: TGCGCCAGCAGCCCTCTAGCGGGAGAATACAGCTCCTACAATGAGCAGTTCTTC
cdr3_length: 17; v_call: TRBV4-1; clone_size: NA; d_call: TRBD2; j_call: TRBJ2-1; cdr3_aa: CASSQDRLAGIYNEQFF; cdr3_nt: TGCGCCAGCAGCCAAGATCGACTAGCGGGGATATACAATGAGCAGTTCTTC
cdr3_length: 16; v_call: TRBV28; clone_size: NA; d_call: TRBD2; j_call: TRBJ2-7; cdr3_aa: CASSLASGRAEDEQYF; cdr3_nt: TGTGCCAGCAGTTTGGCTAGCGGGAGGGCCGAGGATGAGCAGTACTTC
cdr3_length: 13; v_call: TRBV14; clone_size: NA; d_call: NA; j_call: TRBJ2-2; cdr3_aa: CASRPMGGGELFF; cdr3_nt: TGTGCCAGCAGACCCATGGGGGGCGGGGAGCTGTTTTTT
cdr3_length: 13; v_call: TRBV11-3; clone_size: NA; d_call: NA; j_call: TRBJ1-5; cdr3_aa: CASSPRTVQPQHF; cdr3_nt: TGTGCCAGCAGCCCCAGGACGGTCCAGCCCCAGCATTTT
cdr3_length: 18; v_call: TRBV15; clone_size: NA; d_call: TRBD2; j_call: TRBJ2-5; cdr3_aa: CATSRARRTSGVQETQYF; cdr3_nt: TGTGCCACCAGCAGAGCCCGACGGACTAGCGGGGTTCAAGAGACCCAGTACTTC
cdr3_length: 14; v_call: TRBV28; clone_size: once; d_call: TRBD1; j_call: TRBJ2-7; cdr3_aa: CASSLGQGLDEQYF; cdr3_nt: TGTGCCAGCAGCCTCGGACAGGGCTTGGACGAGCAGTACTTC
cdr3_length: 12; v_call: TRBV4-1; clone_size: NA; d_call: NA; j_call: TRBJ2-5; cdr3_aa: CASSQARGTQYF; cdr3_nt: TGCGCCAGCAGCCAAGCTCGCGGGACCCAGTACTTC
cdr3_length: 15; v_call: TRBV7-6; clone_size: NA; d_call: TRBD2; j_call: TRBJ2-1; cdr3_aa: CASSPGLAGVNEQFF; cdr3_nt: TGTGCCAGCAGCCCGGGACTAGCGGGAGTCAATGAGCAGTTCTTC
cdr3_length: 13; v_call: TRBV6-5; clone_size: once; d_call: NA; j_call: TRBJ2-7; cdr3_aa: CASSYLGSYEQYF; cdr3_nt: TGTGCCAGCAGTTACCTGGGGTCCTACGAGCAGTACTTC
cdr3_length: 12; v_call: TRBV5-6; clone_size: NA; d_call: NA; j_call: TRBJ2-7; cdr3_aa: CASSFLGNEQYF; cdr3_nt: TGTGCCAGCAGCTTCCTAGGGAATGAGCAGTACTTC
cdr3_length: 15; v_call: TRBV7-9; clone_size: NA; d_call: NA; j_call: TRBJ2-3; cdr3_aa: CASSSRWGATDTQYF; cdr3_nt: TGTGCCAGCAGCTCACGCTGGGGGGCCACAGATACGCAGTATTTT
cdr3_length: 15; v_call: TRBV7-2; clone_size: NA; d_call: TRBD1; j_call: TRBJ1-5; cdr3_aa: CASTQGVTNNQPQHF; cdr3_nt: TGTGCCAGCACCCAGGGGGTGACTAACAATCAGCCCCAGCATTTT
cdr3_length: 16; v_call: TRBV5-4; clone_size: NA; d_call: TRBD2; j_call: TRBJ2-3; cdr3_aa: CASSPWTSGSTDTQYF; cdr3_nt: TGTGCCAGCAGCCCGTGGACTAGCGGGAGCACAGATACGCAGTATTTT
cdr3_length: 16; v_call: TRBV27; clone_size: NA; d_call: TRBD1; j_call: TRBJ1-2; cdr3_aa: CASSYGQDYSIDGYTF; cdr3_nt: TGTGCCAGCAGCTACGGACAGGATTATAGTATCGATGGCTACACCTTC
cdr3_length: 12; v_call: TRBV28; clone_size: NA; d_call: NA; j_call: TRBJ2-1; cdr3_aa: CASLGLLNEQFF; cdr3_nt: TGTGCCAGTTTAGGACTCCTCAATGAGCAGTTCTTC